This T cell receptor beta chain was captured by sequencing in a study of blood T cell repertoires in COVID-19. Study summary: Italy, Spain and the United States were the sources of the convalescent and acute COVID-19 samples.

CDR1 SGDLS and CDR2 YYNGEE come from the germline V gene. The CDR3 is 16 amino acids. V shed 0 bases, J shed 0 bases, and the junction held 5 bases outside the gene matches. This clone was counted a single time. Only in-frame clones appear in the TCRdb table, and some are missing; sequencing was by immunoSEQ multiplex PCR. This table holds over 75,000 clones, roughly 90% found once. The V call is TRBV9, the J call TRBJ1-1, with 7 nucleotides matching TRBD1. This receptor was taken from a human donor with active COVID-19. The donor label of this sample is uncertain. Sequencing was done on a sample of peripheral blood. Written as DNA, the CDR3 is TGTGCCAGCAGCGTAGGACCCGGGACAGTGAACACTGAAGCTTTCTTT. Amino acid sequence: CASSVGPGTVNTEAFF.